The 23 T cell receptor beta chains listed next were all sequenced from one sample in a study of graft-versus-host responses after intestinal transplantation. Sequenced by immunoSEQ multiplex PCR; TCRdb stores in-frame clones only, minus some. The table includes over 100,000 clones, approximately 96% detected once. The antigens for these receptors are not known. This specimen was unstimulated CD8+ T cells sorted from spleen or lymph node cells, taken before intestinal transplant. The receptors come from a human donor who received an intestinal transplant.

As DNA, the CDR3 is TGTGCCAGCAGTTTTGGAGACTATCAAAGGGATGAGCAGTTCTTC. Translated: CASSFGDYQRDEQFF. This sequence joins TRBV28 and TRBJ2-1; D is perhaps TRBD2 (5 bases). V lost 3 bases and J lost 8, with 17 bases in between. This CDR3 is built from 15 residues. Germline V gene data show CDR1 as MDHEN and CDR2 as SYDVKM.

V gene TRBV11-1 combines with J gene TRBJ2-1; 12 bases match TRBD2. Germline V gene data show CDR1 as SGHAT and CDR2 as FQDESV (reference sequence). Trimming at V came to 0 bases and at J to 7 bases, leaving 4 bases not matched to a gene. This CDR3 comprises 16 residues. The CDR3, as DNA: TGTGCCAGCAGCTTAGCCGGGCTAGCGGGAGGGAATGAGCAGTTCTTC. It specifies CASSLAGLAGGNEQFF.

This clone was seen a handful of times. CDR3 sequence reads: CASSPGDRIPPLEQYF. The CDR3 bases are TGTGCCAGCAGCCCAGGGGACAGAATCCCCCCTCTCGAGCAGTACTTC. V gene TRBV11-2 combines with J gene TRBJ2-7; 7 bases line up with TRBD1. Germline V gives CDR1 SGHAT, CDR2 FQNNGV. The CDR3 consists of 16 residues. Losses at the gene ends were 5 bases for V and 6 bases for J; bases not matched to a gene: 16. The full variable domain, in which reference TRBV11-2 and TRBJ2-7 provide the parts outside the CDR3, is EAGVAQSPRYKIIEKRQSVAFWCNPISGHATLYWYQQILGQGPKLLIQFQNNGVVDDSQLPKDRFSAERLKGVDSTLKIQPAKLEDSAVYLCASSPGDRIPPLEQYFGPGTRLTVT.

V gene TRBV7-2 combines with J gene TRBJ2-7; D remains ambiguous. CDR3 length equals 16 residues. V was shortened by 8 bases and J by 6 bases, with 26 bases between the two germline ends. The V gene's germline CDR1 is SGHTA and CDR2 FQGNSA. DNA for the CDR3: TGTGCCAGCTCCTCCTACCCCGGGCCGCTTGATCGCGAGCAGTACTTC. This translates into CASSSYPGPLDREQYF. The full variable domain, completed using reference TRBV7-2 and TRBJ2-7, is GAGVSQSPSNKVTEKGKDVELRCDPISGHTALYWYRQSLGQGLEFLIYFQGNSAPDKSGLPSDRFSAERTGGSVSTLTIQRTQQEDSAVYLCASSSYPGPLDREQYFGPGTRLTVT.

V gene TRBV19 combines with J gene TRBJ2-7, with TRBD1 identical over 8 bases. The junction had 5 bases not matched to a gene; V was cut back by 5 bases and J by 5 bases. The CDR3 is made up of 13 amino acids. Germline V gives CDR1 LNHDA, CDR2 SQIVND (reference sequence). The CDR3 region has the DNA TGTGCCAGTAGTGGAACAGGGGGGCACGAGCAGTACTTC. It specifies CASSGTGGHEQYF. Together with reference TRBV19 and TRBJ2-7, the CDR3 gives the full variable domain: DGGITQSPKYLFRKEGQNVTLSCEQNLNHDAMYWYRQDPGQGLRLIYYSQIVNDFQKGDIAEGYSVSREKKESFPLTVTSAQKNPTAFYLCASSGTGGHEQYFGPGTRLTVT.

The chain couples TRBV10-1 to TRBJ2-1; D gene uncertain. This CDR3 region has 11 residues. Germline-derived CDR1 and CDR2 are WNHNN and SYGVQD (reference sequence). V was trimmed by 6 bases and J by 4 bases, leaving 4 bases between them. The CDR3 spells CASSQYNEQFF. CDR3 in DNA: TGCGCCAGCAGCCAATACAATGAGCAGTTCTTC.

V usage is TRBV27 and J usage is TRBJ2-4, with D maybe TRBD1 (5 bases). Trimming stripped 6 bases from V and 6 bases from J, with 18 bases between. Germline values: CDR1 MNHEY, CDR2 SMNVEV (reference sequence). This CDR3 is built from 15 residues. CDR3 in amino acids: CASSLTVPRGNIQYF. CDR3 DNA sequence: TGTGCCAGCAGCCTGACAGTACCGAGAGGAAACATTCAGTACTTC.

The chain links TRBV9 to TRBJ2-7, with 7 nucleotides matching TRBD2. CDR3 length: 15 residues. From germline, CDR1 is SGDLS and CDR2 YYNGEE. The V gene end was trimmed by 0 bases and the J gene end by 4 bases; junction bases not matched to a gene: 7. CDR3 nucleotides: TGTGCCAGCAGCGTAGTTGCTAGCGGCCTATACGAGCAGTACTTC. It encodes CASSVVASGLYEQYF.

J is TRBJ1-1 and V is TRBV7-6; TRBD1 matches at 9 bases. This CDR3 spans 16 amino acids. V shed 5 bases, J shed 4 bases, and the junction held 11 bases outside the gene matches. Germline V gene lookup returns CDR1 SGHVS and CDR2 FNYEAQ. The DNA for the CDR3 is TGTGCCAGCAGCCACACGACCGGGACAGGGAGCACTGAAGCTTTCTTT. The encoded protein is CASSHTTGTGSTEAFF.

This clone has only one observation. The chain carries TRBV28 and TRBJ2-5, with D unresolved. V was clipped by 3 bases and J by 4 bases, with 6 bases between them. The CDR3 totals 12 residues. The germline gives CDR1 MDHEN, CDR2 SYDVKM. The CDR3 nucleotides read TGTGCCAGCAGTTTGGTTCGAGAGACCCAGTACTTC. This encodes CASSLVRETQYF.

This chain connects TRBV11-2 to TRBJ2-7; D remains unclear. The V end was cut by 5 bases, the J end by 5 bases, with 10 bases between. The CDR3 covers 12 residues. Per the germline V gene, CDR1 is SGHAT and CDR2 is FQNNGV. DNA of the CDR3: TGTGCCAGCAGCGCGGTATCCCACGAGCAGTACTTC. It is translated as CASSAVSHEQYF.

V is TRBV4-1 and J is TRBJ2-1; D might be TRBD2 (6 bases). Trimming left V 2 bases short and J 3 bases short, with 17 bases between. Germline values: CDR1 MGHRA, CDR2 YSYEKL. CDR3 length: 17 amino acids. CDR3 protein: CASSQQGDVGGYNEQFF. Written as DNA, the CDR3 is TGCGCCAGCAGCCAACAAGGGGACGTCGGGGGCTACAATGAGCAGTTCTTC.

The rearrangement links TRBV6-4 to TRBJ2-5; no clear D gene. The germline V gene has CDR1 MRHNA and CDR2 SNTAGT. There are 16 residues in the CDR3. V gave up 0 bases and J gave up 4 bases, with 15 bases separating them. CDR3 nucleotides: TGTGCCAGCAGTGACTCGAGAGCCCCGATGAGAGAGACCCAGTACTTC. It yields the protein CASSDSRAPMRETQYF.

The chain carries TRBV4-1 and TRBJ2-7; TRBD1 might be the D (5 bases). V was shortened by 0 bases and J by 4 bases, with 13 bases between the two germline ends. CDR3 length: 15 residues. The germline V gene encodes CDR1 MGHRA and CDR2 YSYEKL. The CDR3 here is CASSQESREGYEQYF. The CDR3 coding sequence is TGCGCCAGCAGCCAAGAGAGCAGGGAAGGGTACGAGCAGTACTTC.

The sample holds one count of this clone. This sequence joins TRBV27 and TRBJ2-5; the D gene is possibly TRBD2 (6 bases). V lost 5 bases, J lost 0 bases, and 16 bases lay in between. The CDR3 covers 16 residues. Germline-derived CDR1 and CDR2 are MNHEY and SMNVEV (reference sequence). The CDR3 region is CASSPQSLANQETQYF. The CDR3 coding sequence is TGTGCCAGCAGTCCCCAATCCCTAGCGAACCAAGAGACCCAGTACTTC.

This chain joins TRBV19 and TRBJ2-1, with D unclear. The CDR3 totals 15 residues. The germline V and J ends were trimmed by 3 bases and 0 bases, with 9 bases remaining between them. Germline loops: CDR1 LNHDA, CDR2 SQIVND (reference sequence). DNA for the CDR3: TGTGCCAGTAGTATCGGGCAGCCCTCCTACAATGAGCAGTTCTTC. It specifies CASSIGQPSYNEQFF.

The rearrangement uses TRBV30 and TRBJ2-3, with D possibly TRBD2 on 6 matching bases. CDR1 and CDR2 from the germline V gene are GTSNPN and SVGIG (reference sequence). CDR3 length: 14 residues. Trimming removed 2 bases from V and 3 bases from J, with 12 bases in between. The CDR3 loop is CAWSPGRLTDTQYF. The CDR3 DNA reads TGTGCCTGGAGTCCCGGGAGACTAACAGATACGCAGTATTTT.

Details on this clone: Additional DNA sequences in this sample encode the identical CDR3. This chain links TRBV4-1 with TRBJ1-5, with D perhaps TRBD1 (5 bases). V was trimmed by 0 bases and J by 4 bases, leaving 10 bases between them. The CDR3 totals 15 residues. Germline CDR1 MGHRA, CDR2 YSYEKL. CDR3 amino acids: CASSQDPGGNQPQHF. The CDR3 bases are TGCGCCAGCAGCCAAGATCCGGGGGGTAATCAGCCCCAGCATTTT.

There are a few counts of this clone. The CDR3 loop reads CASSGYGAGYGYTF. The CDR3 DNA reads TGTGCCAGCAGTGGGTACGGAGCGGGCTATGGCTACACCTTC. The V gene is TRBV6-1, the J gene TRBJ1-2; D uncertain. Germline-derived CDR1 and CDR2 are MNHNS and SASEGT. The CDR3 runs 14 residues. The ends were cut back, 4 bases at V and 4 bases at J, with 13 bases in the middle.

The V gene is TRBV7-3, the J gene TRBJ2-1; 12 bases are shared with TRBD1. This CDR3 region has 16 residues. The germline V gene has CDR1 SGHTA and CDR2 FQGTGA. V lost 4 bases and J lost 7; bases outside the gene matches: 8. The chain's CDR3 is CASSSIGTGGTNEQFF. In DNA, the CDR3 is TGTGCCAGCAGCTCCATCGGGACAGGGGGCACGAATGAGCAGTTCTTC.

V gene TRBV6-5 combines with J gene TRBJ1-2, with 9 positions matching TRBD1. Trimming removed 4 bases from V and 6 bases from J; junction bases left unmatched: 6. This CDR3 region has 14 residues. The germline gives CDR1 MNHEY, CDR2 SVGAGI. The CDR3 reads CASSSEGTGNGYTF. The DNA of the CDR3 is TGTGCCAGCAGTTCTGAAGGGACAGGGAATGGCTACACCTTC.

V usage is TRBV27 and J usage is TRBJ2-2, with D possibly TRBD2 on 5 matching bases. The V end lost 9 bases, the J end lost 8 bases, and 7 bases lay between the germline ends. The CDR3 has 10 residues. Germline values: CDR1 MNHEY, CDR2 SMNVEV (reference sequence). The CDR3: CASSGGELFF. The CDR3 DNA reads as TGTGCCAGTTCGGGGGGGGAGCTGTTTTTT.

The chain is built from TRBV6-5 and TRBJ2-7; 7 positions match TRBD1. Germline-derived CDR1 and CDR2 are MNHEY and SVGAGI. The V gene end was trimmed by 0 bases and the J gene end by 3 bases; junction bases not matched to a gene: 5. This CDR3 comprises 15 residues. As DNA, the CDR3 is TGTGCCAGCAGTTACTCCGGGACAGTAGTCTACGAGCAGTACTTC. Residues: CASSYSGTVVYEQYF.